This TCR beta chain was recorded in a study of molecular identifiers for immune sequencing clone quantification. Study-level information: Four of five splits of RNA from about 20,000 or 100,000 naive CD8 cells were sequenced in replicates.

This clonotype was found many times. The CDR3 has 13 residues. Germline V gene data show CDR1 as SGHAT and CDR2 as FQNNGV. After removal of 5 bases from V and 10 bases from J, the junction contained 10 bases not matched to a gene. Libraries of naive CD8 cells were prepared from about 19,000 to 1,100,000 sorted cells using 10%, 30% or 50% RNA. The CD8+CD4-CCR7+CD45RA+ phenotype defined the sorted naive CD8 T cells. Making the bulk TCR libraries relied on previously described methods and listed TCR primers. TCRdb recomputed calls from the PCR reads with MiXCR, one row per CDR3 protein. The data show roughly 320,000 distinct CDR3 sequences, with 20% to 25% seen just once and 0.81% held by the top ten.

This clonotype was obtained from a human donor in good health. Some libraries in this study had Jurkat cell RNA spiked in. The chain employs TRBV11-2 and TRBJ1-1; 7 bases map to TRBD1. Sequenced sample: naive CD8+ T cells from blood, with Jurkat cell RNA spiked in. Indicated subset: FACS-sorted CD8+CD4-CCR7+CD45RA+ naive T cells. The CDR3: CASSGTGQWLAFF. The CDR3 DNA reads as TGTGCCAGCAGCGGAACGGGACAGTGGCTAGCTTTCTTT. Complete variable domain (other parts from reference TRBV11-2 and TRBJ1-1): EAGVAQSPRYKIIEKRQSVAFWCNPISGHATLYWYQQILGQGPKLLIQFQNNGVVDDSQLPKDRFSAERLKGVDSTLKIQPAKLEDSAVYLCASSGTGQWLAFFGQGTRLTVV.